The present T cell receptor (beta chain) was sequenced within a study of post-analysis software for immune sequencing data. The TCR beta cDNA libraries contained unique molecular identifiers. In TCRdb, the PCR reads were re-called with MiXCR into one record per CDR3 protein. The data contain hundreds of thousands of distinct CDR3 sequences, about 44% of them singletons. Germline lookup yields CDR1 SGHAT and CDR2 FQNNGV. The CDR3 has 16 residues. The V gene lost 5 bases and the J gene lost 0 bases, with 17 bases spanning the gap. Findings and caveats of the study: By F measure, strong co-clustering occurred among samples prepared in the same batch. TRBV5-6, TRBV5-1 and TRBV20-1 were among about 5 TRBV segments more frequent in patients than controls.

This clonotype was observed a handful of times. No antigen is known for it. The specimen sequenced was blood. V gene TRBV11-2 combines with J gene TRBJ2-7, with D unclear. The clonotype was recovered from a girl aged 5 to 17 with multiple sclerosis. CDR3 protein: CASSRTSSPPSYEQYF. In DNA form, the CDR3 reads TGTGCCAGCAGCCGTACAAGTTCCCCACCCTCCTACGAGCAGTACTTC.